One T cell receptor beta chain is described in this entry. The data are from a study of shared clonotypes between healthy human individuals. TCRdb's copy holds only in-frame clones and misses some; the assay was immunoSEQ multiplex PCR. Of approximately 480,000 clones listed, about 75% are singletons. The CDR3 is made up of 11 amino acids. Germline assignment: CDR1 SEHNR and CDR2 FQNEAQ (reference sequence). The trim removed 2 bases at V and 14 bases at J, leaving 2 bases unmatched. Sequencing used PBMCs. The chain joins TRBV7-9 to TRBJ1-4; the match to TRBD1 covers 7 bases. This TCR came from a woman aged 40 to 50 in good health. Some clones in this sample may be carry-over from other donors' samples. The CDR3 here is CASSLTGVLFF. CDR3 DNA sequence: TGTGCCAGCAGCTTAACAGGGGTGCTGTTTTTT.